A selection of T cell receptor beta chains follows, all from one sample in a study of blood T cells in healthy people across ages. TCRdb recomputed calls from the 5' RACE reads with MiXCR, one row per CDR3 protein. The profile shows 650,000 to 800,000 distinct CDR3 sequences, around 42% of them singletons. Specimen: blood. These receptors all come from a man aged 55 to 70 in good health. CDR3s include the opening cysteine and the closing phenylalanine or tryptophan. The D gene is left open where the match is weak. Clone size is shown for a subset of rows, as once, few, many or a class of expanded clone.

V: TRBV11-2
D: -
size: -
J: TRBJ2-3
CDR3: CASSRGQYTDTQYF
DNA: TGTGCCAGCAGCCGTGGACAGTACACAGATACGCAGTATTTT

V: TRBV10-2
D: TRBD1
size: -
J: TRBJ1-2
CDR3: CASSDGGQGALGYTF
DNA: TGCGCCAGCAGTGATGGGGGACAGGGGGCGCTTGGCTACACCTTC

V: TRBV4-1
D: TRBD1
size: few
J: TRBJ2-7
CDR3: CASSQGTGPSYEQYF
DNA: TGCGCCAGCAGCCAAGGGACAGGGCCCTCCTACGAGCAGTACTTC

V: TRBV29-1
D: TRBD2
size: -
J: TRBJ2-5
CDR3: CSGWPSGGYYNEQYF
DNA: TGCAGCGGTTGGCCGAGCGGGGGTTACTACAATGAGCAGTACTTC

V: TRBV20-1
D: -
size: -
J: TRBJ2-1
CDR3: CSAAKTRYNEQFF
DNA: TGCAGTGCTGCGAAGACTAGATACAATGAGCAGTTCTTC

V: TRBV6-2/TRBV6-3
D: -
size: -
J: TRBJ1-5
CDR3: CASSSRDGVLGNQPQHF
DNA: TGTGCCAGCAGTTCTCGTGACGGAGTTTTAGGCAATCAGCCCCAGCATTTT

V: TRBV7-9
D: -
size: -
J: TRBJ1-6
CDR3: CASSLVSGLGSPLHF
DNA: TGTGCCAGCAGCTTAGTGTCAGGCCTCGGGTCACCCCTCCACTTT

V: TRBV7-9
D: -
size: -
J: TRBJ2-5
CDR3: CASSTRDWLPGEQYF
DNA: TGTGCCAGCAGCACCCGGGACTGGTTGCCGGGTGAGCAGTACTTC

V: TRBV12-3/TRBV12-4
D: -
size: -
J: TRBJ2-7
CDR3: CASSFWTSQHEQYF
DNA: TGTGCCAGCAGTTTTTGGACGTCGCAGCACGAGCAGTACTTC

V: TRBV7-9
D: TRBD2
size: -
J: TRBJ2-3
CDR3: CASSSITMGLVTDTQYF
DNA: TGTGCCAGCAGCTCTATTACCATGGGACTAGTCACAGATACGCAGTATTTT

V: TRBV15
D: -
size: -
J: TRBJ1-1
CDR3: CATSRSLPDNSPEAFF
DNA: TGTGCCACCAGCAGATCGCTCCCAGACAATTCTCCTGAAGCTTTCTTT

V: TRBV18
D: -
size: few
J: TRBJ2-1
CDR3: CASSAGVNEQFF
DNA: TGTGCCAGCTCAGCGGGCGTCAATGAGCAGTTCTTC

V: TRBV20-1
D: TRBD2
size: -
J: TRBJ2-5
CDR3: CSASPLAGGTQETQYF
DNA: TGCAGTGCTAGCCCCCTAGCGGGGGGAACCCAAGAGACCCAGTACTTC

V: TRBV7-9
D: -
size: few
J: TRBJ1-2
CDR3: CASSLGGAGNYGYTF
DNA: TGTGCCAGCAGCTTAGGGGGCGCCGGTAACTATGGCTACACCTTC

V: TRBV12-3/TRBV12-4
D: -
size: few
J: TRBJ2-7
CDR3: CASSCGSSYEQYF
DNA: TGTGCCAGCAGTTGCGGAAGCTCCTACGAGCAGTACTTC

V: TRBV20-1
D: TRBD2
size: -
J: TRBJ2-3
CDR3: CSAKRTSGGGRTDTQYF
DNA: TGCAGTGCCAAGCGGACTAGCGGGGGAGGACGCACAGATACGCAGTATTTT

V: TRBV5-5
D: -
size: -
J: TRBJ1-2
CDR3: CASSPGVSPADYGYTF
DNA: TGTGCCAGCAGCCCTGGGGTAAGCCCCGCGGACTATGGCTACACCTTC

V: TRBV7-9
D: -
size: few
J: TRBJ2-2
CDR3: CASSSGQKGNTGELFF
DNA: TGTGCCAGCAGCTCTGGACAGAAAGGGAACACCGGGGAGCTGTTTTTT

V: TRBV5-5
D: TRBD2
size: -
J: TRBJ2-2
CDR3: CASSFVLASTGELFF
DNA: TGTGCCAGCAGCTTTGTACTAGCGTCTACCGGGGAGCTGTTTTTT

V: TRBV20-1
D: -
size: -
J: TRBJ2-7
CDR3: CSARDRSEGYEQYF
DNA: TGCAGTGCTAGAGACCGCTCCGAGGGCTACGAGCAGTACTTC

V: TRBV20-1
D: -
size: -
J: TRBJ2-5
CDR3: CSARPGAGETQYF
DNA: TGCAGTGCCAGACCGGGAGCTGGAGAGACCCAGTACTTC

V: TRBV5-1
D: -
size: -
J: TRBJ2-1
CDR3: CASSLSQGPYNEQFF
DNA: TGCGCCAGCAGCTTGAGTCAGGGGCCCTACAATGAGCAGTTCTTC

V: TRBV9
D: -
size: few
J: TRBJ2-1
CDR3: CASSVALGLANEQFF
DNA: TGTGCCAGCAGCGTAGCTCTCGGACTCGCAAATGAGCAGTTCTTC

V: TRBV7-9
D: TRBD1
size: -
J: TRBJ1-2
CDR3: CASSLAGTDDSAGYTF
DNA: TGTGCCAGCAGCTTAGCCGGGACAGATGATTCGGCGGGCTACACCTTC

V: TRBV18
D: -
size: -
J: TRBJ1-6
CDR3: CASSPAGESPLHF
DNA: TGTGCCAGCTCACCCGCGGGGGAATCACCCCTCCACTTT

V: TRBV4-3
D: -
size: few
J: TRBJ2-5
CDR3: CASSVQSMGRSSTQYF
DNA: TGCGCCAGCAGCGTTCAAAGCATGGGCAGGTCATCGACCCAGTACTTC

V: TRBV7-2
D: -
size: once
J: TRBJ2-2
CDR3: CASSLGRANTGGLFF
DNA: TGTGCCAGCAGCTTAGGACGGGCCAACACCGGGGGGCTGTTTTTT

V: TRBV5-8
D: -
size: few
J: TRBJ1-1
CDR3: CASSWQGTEAFF
DNA: TGTGCCAGCAGCTGGCAGGGCACTGAAGCTTTCTTT

V: TRBV12-3/TRBV12-4
D: -
size: many
J: TRBJ2-1
CDR3: CASSLDGRNEQFF
DNA: TGTGCCAGCAGCTTGGACGGGCGCAATGAGCAGTTCTTC

V: TRBV7-2
D: TRBD2
size: -
J: TRBJ2-5
CDR3: CASSLGSGGIGARQETQYF
DNA: TGTGCCAGCAGCTTAGGGAGCGGGGGAATAGGGGCGAGGCAAGAGACCCAGTACTTC

V: TRBV18
D: -
size: few
J: TRBJ2-5
CDR3: CASSPLREASQETQYF
DNA: TGTGCCAGCTCACCATTACGTGAAGCTTCCCAAGAGACCCAGTACTTC

V: TRBV20-1
D: -
size: once
J: TRBJ1-3
CDR3: CSVRAGASGNTIYF
DNA: TGCAGTGTTAGAGCCGGGGCCTCTGGAAACACCATATATTTT

V: TRBV3-1
D: TRBD2
size: -
J: TRBJ2-3
CDR3: CASSQPLLAGKGDTQYF
DNA: TGTGCCAGCAGCCAACCCCTACTAGCGGGGAAAGGGGATACGCAGTATTTT

V: TRBV11-1
D: -
size: many
J: TRBJ2-7
CDR3: CASSLRAAYEQYF
DNA: TGTGCCAGCAGCTTAAGGGCAGCCTACGAGCAGTACTTC

V: TRBV29-1
D: TRBD1
size: -
J: TRBJ1-2
CDR3: CSVAGQGACGYTF
DNA: TGCAGCGTTGCGGGACAGGGGGCGTGTGGCTACACCTTC

V: TRBV4-3
D: -
size: -
J: TRBJ1-1
CDR3: CASSQDGAGIWNTEAFF
DNA: TGCGCCAGCAGCCAAGATGGGGCAGGGATTTGGAACACTGAAGCTTTCTTT

V: TRBV6-5
D: -
size: few
J: TRBJ2-1
CDR3: CASSSEGGLSYNEQFF
DNA: TGTGCCAGCAGTTCCGAAGGTGGTTTATCCTACAATGAGCAGTTCTTC

V: TRBV12-5
D: TRBD2
size: -
J: TRBJ2-7
CDR3: CASGLGLAGEYEQYF
DNA: TGTGCTAGTGGTTTGGGACTAGCGGGGGAATACGAGCAGTACTTC

V: TRBV29-1
D: TRBD2
size: many
J: TRBJ2-5
CDR3: CSVTAGGETQYF
DNA: TGCAGCGTTACAGCGGGGGGGGAAACCCAGTACTTC

V: TRBV11-1
D: -
size: -
J: TRBJ1-6
CDR3: CASSFLGVKPLHF
DNA: TGTGCCAGCAGCTTTCTGGGGGTGAAACCCCTCCACTTT

V: TRBV7-9
D: -
size: once
J: TRBJ2-3
CDR3: CASSPPRGGTDAQYF
DNA: TGTGCCAGCAGCCCCCCCCGGGGAGGCACAGATGCGCAGTATTTT

V: TRBV12-3/TRBV12-4
D: -
size: -
J: TRBJ2-7
CDR3: CASSVSPGAYEQYF
DNA: TGTGCCAGCAGTGTTAGCCCAGGGGCCTACGAGCAGTACTTC

V: TRBV6-2/TRBV6-3
D: TRBD2
size: -
J: TRBJ2-5
CDR3: CASSSGGGQETQYF
DNA: TGTGCCAGCAGTTCGGGCGGGGGCCAAGAGACCCAGTACTTC

V: TRBV6-6
D: -
size: -
J: TRBJ1-2
CDR3: CASSYGEGYGYTF
DNA: TGTGCCAGCAGTTATGGGGAGGGGTATGGCTACACCTTC

V: TRBV6-2/TRBV6-3
D: TRBD1
size: once
J: TRBJ2-3
CDR3: CASSPMTKQGSTDTQYF
DNA: TGTGCCAGCAGTCCAATGACCAAACAGGGGAGCACAGATACGCAGTATTTT

V: TRBV19
D: -
size: -
J: TRBJ2-2
CDR3: CASVPPDRNTGELFF
DNA: TGTGCCAGTGTACCTCCGGACAGGAACACCGGGGAGCTGTTTTTT

V: TRBV5-1
D: -
size: -
J: TRBJ2-1
CDR3: CASSLGQETKERYNEQFF
DNA: TGCGCCAGCAGCTTGGGACAGGAAACAAAGGAAAGATACAATGAGCAGTTCTTC

V: TRBV7-9
D: -
size: few
J: TRBJ1-2
CDR3: CASSSEGPSGNYGYTF
DNA: TGTGCCAGCAGCTCAGAGGGCCCCTCGGGGAACTATGGCTACACCTTC

V: TRBV7-6
D: -
size: many
J: TRBJ2-3
CDR3: CASSLELSTDTQYF
DNA: TGTGCCAGCAGCTTAGAACTAAGCACAGATACGCAGTATTTT

V: TRBV5-6
D: -
size: -
J: TRBJ1-4
CDR3: CASSWGIRDPSATNEKLFF
DNA: TGTGCCAGCAGCTGGGGGATAAGGGATCCATCCGCAACTAATGAAAAACTGTTTTTT

V: TRBV7-2
D: TRBD2
size: few
J: TRBJ2-5
CDR3: CASSRTNQRGALQETQYF
DNA: TGTGCCAGCAGCCGAACAAACCAGCGGGGGGCCCTCCAAGAGACCCAGTACTTC

V: TRBV4-3
D: -
size: -
J: TRBJ2-5
CDR3: CASSQIGGGSQETQYF
DNA: TGCGCCAGCAGCCAAATAGGGGGGGGGAGCCAAGAGACCCAGTACTTC

V: TRBV30
D: TRBD1
size: -
J: TRBJ2-7
CDR3: CAWGRQGIGEQYF
DNA: TGTGCCTGGGGGAGACAGGGAATAGGCGAGCAGTACTTC

V: TRBV13
D: TRBD1
size: -
J: TRBJ2-7
CDR3: CASSLAGTGVSYEQYF
DNA: TGTGCCAGCAGCTTAGCCGGGACAGGGGTCTCCTACGAGCAGTACTTC

V: TRBV10-2
D: -
size: few
J: TRBJ1-2
CDR3: CASSPGGSEGGYTF
DNA: TGCGCCAGCAGTCCCGGTGGGTCGGAGGGTGGCTACACCTTC

V: TRBV20-1
D: -
size: -
J: TRBJ1-2
CDR3: CSARDRESYGYTF
DNA: TGCAGTGCTAGAGATAGGGAGAGCTATGGCTACACCTTC

V: TRBV12-3/TRBV12-4
D: -
size: few
J: TRBJ2-7
CDR3: CASSFNKVSYEQYF
DNA: TGTGCCAGCAGTTTTAATAAGGTCTCCTACGAGCAGTACTTC

V: TRBV28
D: -
size: -
J: TRBJ1-5
CDR3: CASSVERQGRPNQPQHF
DNA: TGTGCCAGCAGCGTAGAGCGGCAGGGGAGGCCCAATCAGCCCCAGCATTTT

V: TRBV13
D: -
size: -
J: TRBJ2-5
CDR3: CASSLGANRQETQYF
DNA: TGTGCCAGCAGCTTAGGGGCAAACCGACAAGAGACCCAGTACTTC

V: TRBV12-3/TRBV12-4
D: -
size: many
J: TRBJ2-3
CDR3: CASRSSQHTDTQYF
DNA: TGTGCCAGCAGGAGTTCTCAACACACAGATACGCAGTATTTT